This T cell receptor beta chain is from a study of response to subunit inactivated influenza vaccine (dated by TCRdb to the late 2010s). Study-level background: Deep quantitative profiling of the T cell receptor repertoire was used in the study to follow responses to a trivalent subunit inactivated influenza vaccine.

Library construction relied on RT-PCR. TCRdb shows the sequencer as Illumina HiSeq 2500. TCRdb reran the public reads through fastp at Q25 and MiXCR, keeping productive beta chains. CDR3 protein sequences are deduplicated, and each keeps its most common genes and DNA. This sample lists 450,000 to 600,000 distinct CDR3 sequences; more than 15% were detected once. Together, the top ten hold less than 4% of the sample. This clonotype was detected a few times. No cognate antigen has been identified for it. Base qualities are not recorded, but no much larger clone differs from it by a single base. From cysteine to phenylalanine, the CDR3 is 15 amino acids long. The retained sequence is limited to the CDR3, 45 bases, with the frame set at the first base. CDR1 SEHNR and CDR2 FQNEAQ were looked up in the germline V gene (reference sequence). Germline trimming: 3 bases from V, 6 bases from J; junction bases outside gene matches: 7.

Summary of the overall study and its limitations: The authors suggested that each seasonal influenza vaccination may recruit only a limited number of new T cells.

The origin of this receptor is a man aged 45 to 70 who received an inactivated influenza vaccine. Donor details come from another sample of the same person, matched by shared clones. The sequencing used CD4+ T cells sorted from PBMCs, collected less than 30 months after vaccination. The rearranged chain carries TRBV7-9 and TRBJ2-7, with 11 bases matching TRBD2. The CDR3 protein: CASSLRTSGRSEQYF. The DNA reads TGTGCCAGCAGCTTGCGTACTAGCGGGAGATCCGAGCAGTACTTC.